This is a list of T cell receptor beta chains from one sample in a study of neoadjuvant anti-PD-1 for oral cavity cancer. Only in-frame clones appear in the TCRdb table, and some are missing; sequencing was by immunoSEQ multiplex PCR. Of about 15,000 clones listed, 70% to 75% were seen once; the top ten hold less than 3%. Sequences were derived from PBMCs, sampled before nivolumab (anti-PD-1) treatment. The origin of the receptors is a person aged 35-79 years with oral cavity squamous cell carcinoma. The CDR3 runs from the conserved cysteine through the conserved F or W. The order of the fields is CDR3 protein, J gene, V gene.

CASRSGTGNEKLFF	TRBJ1-4	TRBV6-1
CASSKGTFNAEAFF	TRBJ1-1	TRBV6-1
CASSETLGLRFSF	TRBJ1-1	TRBV6-1
CASSPALDSPLHF	TRBJ1-6	TRBV6-5
CASSASGNSNQPQHF	TRBJ1-5	TRBV9
CASSDSGSSNEQFF	TRBJ2-1	TRBV6-4
CATSKNRENQPQHF	TRBJ1-5	TRBV15
CASSLGGRGQGPHEQYF	TRBJ2-7	TRBV7-9
CATSRTSGSNYEQFF	TRBJ2-1	TRBV15
CASSIQGATDTQYF	TRBJ2-3	TRBV19
CASSPAGYEQYF	TRBJ2-7	TRBV7-2
CASSLLITANGQGAYEQYF	TRBJ2-7	TRBV28
CARRDSKTSTDTQYF	TRBJ2-3	TRBV9
CASSYSGENYGYTF	TRBJ1-2	TRBV6-6
CASSLVAGYGYTF	TRBJ1-2	TRBV27
CAWSWVGHLSGYEQYF	TRBJ2-7	TRBV30
CASSTDRVGQPQHF	TRBJ1-5	TRBV19
CASSDFRTYNEQFF	TRBJ2-1	TRBV2
CASSPRGTRRSEQFF	TRBJ2-1	TRBV7-2
CASSLAAGIETQYF	TRBJ2-5	TRBV7-9
CAWRGQGFYYEQYF	TRBJ2-7	TRBV30
CASRGLGQPRDGYTF	TRBJ1-2	TRBV6-1
CASSLALIGEETQYF	TRBJ2-5	TRBV5-1
CASRRDTANYGYTF	TRBJ1-2	TRBV19
CASSDAAGSSYEQYF	TRBJ2-7	TRBV6-1
CASSGGRTGPSGANVLTF	TRBJ2-6	TRBV2
CASSHSGHRGNTIYF	TRBJ1-3	TRBV27
CASSSWTSGSPYNEQFF	TRBJ2-1	TRBV11-2
CASRLSSTAGNTIYF	TRBJ1-3	TRBV6-6
CASSVRQNSNQPQHF	TRBJ1-5	TRBV6-1
CSVEGFGTIYNEQFF	TRBJ2-1	TRBV29-1
CASIRALGSDYGYTF	TRBJ1-2	TRBV5-8
CASSQEVQPLYEQYF	TRBJ2-7	TRBV4-1
CSVVTGNQPQHF	TRBJ1-5	TRBV29-1
CASKERPGGETQYF	TRBJ2-5	TRBV4-1
CESELQNTEAFF	TRBJ1-1	TRBV10-3
CASSPSSGRVPYEQYF	TRBJ2-7	TRBV9
CASQGSSEQYF	TRBJ2-7	TRBV27
CASSIGPSNYGYTF	TRBJ1-2	TRBV5-4
CASGKNEKLFF	TRBJ1-4	TRBV12-5
CASRETSGLGQFF	TRBJ2-1	TRBV2
CASKGMPSETQYF	TRBJ2-5	TRBV6-5
CASRYPGRYTGELFF	TRBJ2-2	TRBV6-1
CAISDRGIWEQYF	TRBJ2-7	TRBV10-3
CAISGQGNTEAFF	TRBJ1-1	TRBV10-3
CARRAPWNTEAFF	TRBJ1-1	TRBV30
CASSVEGRTNSPLHF	TRBJ1-6	TRBV9
CASSPAGLAFTDTQYF	TRBJ2-3	TRBV5-6
CASSEGGIVYEQYF	TRBJ2-7	TRBV6-1
CASIKGGDQPQHF	TRBJ1-5	TRBV6-1
CASSLQGALTEAFF	TRBJ1-1	TRBV19
CASSVSGGRHNEQFF	TRBJ2-1	TRBV6-1
CASSEPGQGPEAFF	TRBJ1-1	TRBV9
CASRDQGGNGYTF	TRBJ1-2	TRBV21-1
CASSKIGEQYF	TRBJ2-7	TRBV21-1
CASSINSQGFTDTQYF	TRBJ2-3	TRBV19
CASSHSGTLYF	TRBJ2-7	TRBV23-1
CASSESEGADTQYF	TRBJ2-3	TRBV25-1
CASSLGAVGNTIYF	TRBJ1-3	TRBV5-1
CASSVALGAQTQYF	TRBJ2-5	TRBV9